The 30 T cell receptor beta chains below come from one sample, sequenced in a study of shared clonotypes between healthy human individuals. Here immunoSEQ multiplex PCR was the method, and the copy in TCRdb shows in-frame clones only, minus some. The sample consists of about 2 million clones, 85% to 95% of them appearing once. The specimen was naive CD4+ T cells sorted from blood. Regarding subset: CD45RA+ positively selected. These receptor sequences come from a man aged 18-30 years in good health.

To note about this clone: Being one base from a much bigger clone, this may be a read error. J is TRBJ1-5 and V is TRBV2; a possible D gene is TRBD1 (5 bases). The CDR3 runs 16 residues. The germline CDR1 and CDR2 sequences are SNHLY and FYNNEI. The CDR3 reads CAGRDGKSGGKVPQHF. As DNA, the CDR3 is TGTGCCGGCAGGGACGGAAAGTCGGGGGGGAAGGTGCCCCAGCATTTT. The variable domain in full, with the rest retrieved from reference TRBV2 and TRBJ1-5, is EPEVTQTPSHQVTQMGQEVILRCVPISNHLYFYWYRQILGQKVEFLVSFYNNEISEKSEIFDDQFSVERPDGSNFTLKIRSTKLEDSAMYFCAGRDGKSGGKVPQHFGDGTRLSIL.

This chain joins TRBV5-6 and TRBJ2-3; TRBD2 aligns across 8 bases. The CDR3 totals 15 residues. The germline CDR1 and CDR2 sequences are SGHDT and YYEEEE. The junction had 6 bases not matched to a gene; V was cut back by 6 bases and J by 0 bases. The CDR3 DNA reads TGTGCCAGCATTGTTAAGCGGGGGAGCACAGATACGCAGTATTTT. Its translation: CASIVKRGSTDTQYF. Variable domain in full (rest from reference TRBV5-6 and TRBJ2-3): DAGVTQSPTHLIKTRGQQVTLRCSPKSGHDTVSWYQQALGQGPQFIFQYYEEEERQRGNFPDRFSGHQFPNYSSELNVNALLLGDSALYLCASIVKRGSTDTQYFGPGTRLTVL.

The gene calls are TRBV5-4 and TRBJ2-7; tentatively, D is TRBD2 (6 bases). Between the trimmed V and J ends, which lost 0 bases and 2 bases, there was a span of 12 bases. The CDR3 is 15 residues long. Germline V gives CDR1 SGHNT, CDR2 YYREEE (reference sequence). CDR3 sequence reads: CASSLGGTGAYEQYF. The CDR3 DNA sequence: TGTGCCAGCAGCTTGGGAGGGACGGGGGCCTACGAGCAGTACTTC. The variable domain in full, completed from reference TRBV5-4 and TRBJ2-7, reads ETGVTQSPTHLIKTRGQQVTLRCSSQSGHNTVSWYQQALGQGPQFIFQYYREEENGRGNFPPRFSGLQFPNYSSELNVNALELDDSALYLCASSLGGTGAYEQYFGPGTRLTVT.

This chain uses TRBV20-1 with TRBJ1-2; D is perhaps TRBD1 (5 bases). This CDR3 has 11 residues. Germline CDR1 DFQATT, CDR2 SNEGSKA (reference sequence). V lost 4 bases to trimming and J lost 8 bases, with 11 bases between them. Written as DNA, the CDR3 is TGCAGTGCTACGGGGGTTTGGGGCTACACCTTC. This gives the protein CSATGVWGYTF.

A note on this clone: At the DNA level, this CDR3 is encoded by other sequences in the same sample as well. The gene calls are TRBV18 and TRBJ2-3; TRBD2 might be the D (5 bases). The CDR3 extends over 13 amino acids. Germline V lookup: CDR1 KGHSH, CDR2 LQKENI. With 3 bases removed from V and 1 base from J, the gap between germline ends came to 5 bases. The CDR3 loop is CASSPSGTDTQYF. The CDR3 coding sequence is TGTGCCAGCTCACCTAGCGGCACAGATACGCAGTATTTT.

This sequence joins TRBV29-1 and TRBJ1-2; D is uncertain. Trimming left V 4 bases short and J 2 bases short, with 11 bases between. This CDR3 region has 13 residues. Germline CDR1 is SQVTM and CDR2 is ANQGSEA. The CDR3 spells CSVAPLMNYGYTF. CDR3 nucleotides: TGCAGCGTTGCCCCCCTCATGAACTATGGCTACACCTTC. Complete variable domain (other parts from reference TRBV29-1 and TRBJ1-2): SAVISQKPSRDICQRGTSLTIQCQVDSQVTMMFWYRQQPGQSLTLIATANQGSEATYESGFVIDKFPISRPNLTFSTLTVSNMSPEDSSIYLCSVAPLMNYGYTFGSGTRLTVV.

The rearrangement uses TRBV7-9 and TRBJ1-1; D is uncertain. There are 13 residues in the CDR3. V lost 7 bases and J lost 3, with 12 bases in between. Germline V gene sequence: CDR1 SEHNR, CDR2 FQNEAQ (reference sequence). DNA of the CDR3: TGTGCCAGCAACCACTATTCGGACACTGAAGCTTTCTTT. Translation gives CASNHYSDTEAFF.

This chain uses TRBV11-3 with TRBJ2-1; D possibly corresponds to TRBD1 (5 bases). Germline assignment: CDR1 SGHNT and CDR2 YENEEA. The V and J ends lost 5 bases and 0 bases respectively, with 14 bases between them. The length of the CDR3 is 16 residues. This chain's CDR3 is CASSRQTRSSYNEQFF. CDR3 sequence (DNA): TGTGCCAGCAGCCGACAGACGAGGAGCTCCTACAATGAGCAGTTCTTC.

The genes are TRBV10-1 and TRBJ2-1, with a weak D call TRBD2 (6 bases). CDR3 length equals 15 residues. Germline loops: CDR1 WNHNN, CDR2 SYGVQD (reference sequence). The V gene lost 5 bases and the J gene lost 7 bases, with 18 bases spanning the gap. The CDR3 region has the DNA TGCGCCAGCAGTCAAGGGCGGCCCGGAGGGAATGAGCAGTTCTTC. Its translation: CASSQGRPGGNEQFF.

The chain recombines TRBV28 with TRBJ2-7, with TRBD1 matching 7 bases. The V gene's germline CDR1 is MDHEN and CDR2 SYDVKM. The CDR3 has 14 residues. The V and J ends lost 5 bases and 4 bases, in that order; junction bases with no gene match: 8. The CDR3 DNA reads as TGTGCCAGCAGTGCCCAGGGGGTATGGTACGAGCAGTACTTC. This encodes CASSAQGVWYEQYF.

Comment on this clone: This same CDR3 is encoded by further DNA sequences in the sample. The chain is built from TRBV6-5 and TRBJ2-7, with TRBD1 matching over 8 bases. The J segment lost 2 bases and the V segment lost 5 bases, leaving 2 bases of the junction unmatched. The germline V gene encodes CDR1 MNHEY and CDR2 SVGAGI. The CDR3 is made up of 13 amino acids. CDR3 nucleotide sequence: TGTGCCAGCAGTCGGGACAGGACCTACGAGCAGTACTTC. Its translation is CASSRDRTYEQYF.

The chain recombines TRBV2 with TRBJ2-2, with D possibly matching TRBD1 (6 bases). The germline V gene has CDR1 SNHLY and CDR2 FYNNEI. This CDR3 comprises 11 residues. V was shortened by 7 bases and J by 6 bases, with 6 bases between the two germline ends. The CDR3 is CASTGAGELFF. The CDR3, as DNA: TGTGCCAGCACAGGGGCCGGGGAGCTGTTTTTT.

The chain links TRBV19 to TRBJ1-6, with D unclear. The germline V gene has CDR1 LNHDA and CDR2 SQIVND (reference sequence). The length of the CDR3 is 14 residues. Trimming pared 6 bases from V and 7 bases from J, leaving 13 bases between. The CDR3 region is CASRNGPSNSPLHF. CDR3 coding DNA: TGTGCCAGTAGGAATGGACCTTCAAATTCACCCCTCCACTTT.

The chain recombines TRBV19 with TRBJ1-5, with TRBD1 matching over 9 bases. The V segment lost 6 bases and the J segment 3 bases; nucleotides outside the gene matches: 9. Looked up from germline, CDR1 is LNHDA and CDR2 is SQIVND (reference sequence). The CDR3 has 16 amino acids. CDR3 sequence reads: CASSPTQGANNQPQHF. CDR3 DNA: TGTGCCAGTAGCCCGACACAGGGGGCAAACAATCAGCCCCAGCATTTT.

The genes are TRBV5-1 and TRBJ1-3; D gene uncertain. The CDR3 runs to 16 residues. Trimming removed 0 bases at V and 0 bases at J, with 10 bases between. Germline loops: CDR1 SGHRS, CDR2 YFSETQ. CDR3 amino acids: CASSLDEANSGNTIYF. CDR3 bases: TGCGCCAGCAGCTTGGACGAGGCGAACTCTGGAAACACCATATATTTT.

This clone was observed once. The chain has TRBV6-4 and TRBJ2-3, with 7 bases lining up with TRBD2. Germline-derived CDR1 and CDR2 are MRHNA and SNTAGT. The CDR3 covers 14 residues. With V trimmed by 6 bases and J by 0 bases, 3 bases remained unmatched. The CDR3 region has the DNA TGTGCCAGCAGAGCTAGCGGAAGCACAGATACGCAGTATTTT. The encoded protein is CASRASGSTDTQYF.

This rearrangement joins TRBV12-5 to TRBJ1-1, with 7 bases matching TRBD1. V shed 5 bases, J shed 10 bases, and the junction held 7 bases outside the gene matches. The CDR3 has 12 amino acids. The germline V gene has CDR1 LGHNT and CDR2 FRNRAP. The CDR3 nucleotides are TGTGCTAGTGGTCTTGACAGGGAGGTAGCTTTCTTT. Translation gives CASGLDREVAFF. The full variable domain, rest sourced from reference TRBV12-5 and TRBJ1-1, is DARVTQTPRHKVTEMGQEVTMRCQPILGHNTVFWYRQTMMQGLELLAYFRNRAPLDDSGMPKDRFSAEMPDATLATLKIQPSEPRDSAVYFCASGLDREVAFFGQGTRLTVV.

The V and J genes are TRBV30 and TRBJ2-7; D could derive from TRBD1 or TRBD2 (6 bases each). Trimming left V 0 bases short and J 8 bases short, with 14 bases between. The CDR3 is 13 amino acids. Looked up from germline, CDR1 is GTSNPN and CDR2 is SVGIG (reference sequence). As DNA, the CDR3 is TGTGCCTGGAGTGTAGGGGGGAAGGAGAAGCAGTACTTC. Residues: CAWSVGGKEKQYF.

About this clone itself: Additional DNA sequences in this sample encode the identical CDR3. This chain joins TRBV7-2 and TRBJ2-1; D not certain. The CDR3 runs to 12 residues. The germline V gene encodes CDR1 SGHTA and CDR2 FQGNSA. Trimming removed 3 bases at V and 2 bases at J, with 2 bases between. The CDR3 sequence: CASSLAYNEQFF. CDR3 coding DNA: TGTGCCAGCAGCTTGGCCTACAATGAGCAGTTCTTC.

The chain recombines TRBV30 with TRBJ2-7; 7 nucleotides agree with TRBD1. The length of the CDR3 is 13 residues. After removal of 5 bases from V and 7 bases from J, the junction contained 11 bases not matched to a gene. Germline lookup yields CDR1 GTSNPN and CDR2 SVGIG (reference sequence). CDR3 sequence (DNA): TGTGCCTGGGTTAGACAGGGCTTGGAGGAGCAGTACTTC. It encodes CAWVRQGLEEQYF.

This rearrangement joins TRBV6-5 to TRBJ2-5; 8 nucleotides align to TRBD1. Trimming cost V 4 bases and J 4 bases; bases outside gene matches: 5. From germline, CDR1 is MNHEY and CDR2 SVGAGI. The CDR3 is 14 amino acids. The CDR3 nucleotides are TGTGCCAGCAGTTCAGGGGGCTTGGGAGAGACCCAGTACTTC. Translated: CASSSGGLGETQYF.

The V and J genes are TRBV6-5 and TRBJ2-7, with TRBD1 matching over 7 bases. The CDR3 is made up of 14 amino acids. The germline gives CDR1 MNHEY, CDR2 SVGAGI. After removal of 2 bases from V and 2 bases from J, the junction contained 3 bases not matched to a gene. Here the CDR3 DNA reads TGTGCCAGCAGTTACGACAGGGCGGCCTACGAGCAGTACTTC. It specifies CASSYDRAAYEQYF.

The chain uses TRBV6-5 and TRBJ2-7; 9 positions agree with TRBD2. V lost 10 bases, J lost 5 bases, and 12 bases stayed unmatched. Germline-derived CDR1 and CDR2 are MNHEY and SVGAGI. CDR3 length: 14 amino acids. The CDR3 here is CATLRSSGSHEQYF. Here the CDR3 DNA reads TGTGCCACCCTAAGGAGTAGCGGGAGTCACGAGCAGTACTTC.

The chain couples TRBV19 to TRBJ2-7, with 10 bases matching TRBD2. The CDR3 has 14 amino acids. V was clipped by 5 bases and J by 2 bases; unmatched bases: 3. Germline CDR1 and CDR2: LNHDA and SQIVND (reference sequence). DNA for the CDR3: TGTGCCAGTAGTGAACTAGCGGGGACCTACGAGCAGTACTTC. Translation: CASSELAGTYEQYF.

The table lists this clone with a count of one. The chain has TRBV9 and TRBJ2-3, with unresolved D. CDR1 is SGDLS, CDR2 YYNGEE, per germline. The CDR3 runs to 13 residues. The V gene lost 1 base and the J gene lost 2 bases, with 5 bases spanning the gap. The CDR3 spells CASSVNPTDTQYF. Here the CDR3 DNA reads TGTGCCAGCAGCGTAAATCCCACAGATACGCAGTATTTT.

The V gene is TRBV28, the J gene TRBJ1-2; 10 nucleotides agree with TRBD1. V lost 2 bases to trimming and J lost 7 bases; unmatched junction nucleotides: 4. The CDR3 has 14 amino acids. CDR1 is MDHEN, CDR2 SYDVKM, per germline. The CDR3 coding sequence is TGTGCCAGCAGTTTACGGGGACAGGGGCCTGGCTACACCTTC. Amino acid sequence: CASSLRGQGPGYTF.

V usage is TRBV7-9 and J usage is TRBJ1-1; no clear D gene. V gave up 5 bases and J gave up 3 bases, with 16 bases separating them. Per germline, CDR1 SEHNR and CDR2 FQNEAQ (reference sequence). The CDR3 length is 15 residues. In nucleotides, the CDR3 is TGTGCCAGCAGCCCCAGACGAATGGTGGACACTGAAGCTTTCTTT. Its translation is CASSPRRMVDTEAFF.

The V call is TRBV2, the J call TRBJ1-6, with a possible D match to TRBD1 (5 bases). V lost 6 bases to trimming and J lost 9 bases, with 15 bases between them. In germline, CDR1 is SNHLY, CDR2 FYNNEI. CDR3 length: 14 residues. This chain's CDR3 is CASRLDNGGSPLHF. The CDR3 bases are TGTGCCAGCAGGTTGGACAACGGGGGTTCACCCCTCCACTTT.

The chain is built from TRBV18 and TRBJ2-7, with 9 positions matching TRBD2. The CDR3 totals 14 residues. The V gene end was trimmed by 0 bases and the J gene end by 6 bases; junction bases not matched to a gene: 3. The V gene's germline CDR1 is KGHSH and CDR2 LQKENI. Here the CDR3 reads CASSPPAGGAEQYF. The CDR3 bases are TGTGCCAGCTCACCACCGGCGGGAGGGGCCGAGCAGTACTTC. Using reference TRBV18 and TRBJ2-7 for the parts outside the CDR3, the full variable domain is NAGVMQNPRHLVRRRGQEARLRCSPMKGHSHVYWYRQLPEEGLKFMVYLQKENIIDESGMPKERFSAEFPKEGPSILRIQQVVRGDSAAYFCASSPPAGGAEQYFGPGTRLTVT.

This clone was detected once. The chain has TRBV5-1 and TRBJ1-1; D is unresolved. Trimming shortened V by 3 bases and J by 4 bases, and 13 bases separated the two germline ends. This CDR3 has 14 residues. From germline, CDR1 is SGHRS and CDR2 YFSETQ. The CDR3 reads CASSSESSTTEAFF. The DNA of the CDR3 is TGCGCCAGCAGCTCCGAATCTTCGACCACTGAAGCTTTCTTT.